This T cell receptor beta chain was identified in a study of blood T cells in healthy people across ages. Findings and limits, study-wide: Unsorted PBMC input precluded a conclusive naive versus antigen-experienced comparison. Roughly linear declines in TCR beta diversity per million T cells occurred with age.

On this clonotype itself: Its antigen is unknown.

A J-beta primer mix and a sample-barcoded 5' primer were used in a second PCR of about 6 to 12 cycles. TCRdb re-called the 5' RACE reads through MiXCR, storing one row per CDR3 protein. Seen here are about 780,000 distinct CDR3 sequences, around 25% observed once, and the top ten hold around 3%. Germline V gene lookup returns CDR1 SQVTM and CDR2 ANQGSEA. Between the trimmed V and J ends, which lost 3 bases and 2 bases, there was a span of 10 bases. The CDR3 is 13 amino acids. Another study also made use of these data, one on T cells of mothers and their children.

The receptor was derived from a boy aged 5-17 years in good health. The chain is built from TRBV29-1 and TRBJ1-2, with D hard to call. The source material was blood. This CDR3 is CSVDRGGNYGYTF. Here the CDR3 DNA reads TGCAGCGTTGACCGGGGAGGGAACTATGGCTACACCTTC.